This T cell receptor beta chain was observed in a study of cytomegalovirus exposure and HLA in healthy donors. Broader study findings: The sole available immune exposure information was CMV serostatus. Researchers reported that a few CMV-associated chains were confirmed in vitro as CMV antigen-specific.

Donors were ostensibly healthy at sampling, although undocumented immune exposures were probable. As concerns this clone: What it recognizes is unknown.

CDR1 GTSNPN and CDR2 SVGIG come from the germline V gene (reference sequence). The V end was cut by 4 bases, the J end by 5 bases, with 14 bases between. The CDR3 is 13 amino acids. It was with 60 Vbeta and 13 Jbeta primers that the PCR ran. In the original processing: An analysis that came later counted approximately 76 million unique TCR beta chains, some 11 million shared. Produced via immunoSEQ multiplex PCR; TCRdb's table is partial and in-frame only. That table supplies the V and J calls and clone size; D and trimming were determined from the DNA. The top ten clones hold roughly 2.5% of a sample with 130,000 or so clones, approximately 60% of them seen once.

The sample was PBMCs. The receptor was isolated from a woman in her thirties or forties in good health and CMV-seronegative. The chain joins TRBV30 to TRBJ2-5, with D possibly being TRBD2 (5 bases). CDR3 in amino acids: CAWNRGSTETQYF. CDR3 coding DNA: TGTGCCTGGAATCGGGGATCGACGGAGACCCAGTACTTC.